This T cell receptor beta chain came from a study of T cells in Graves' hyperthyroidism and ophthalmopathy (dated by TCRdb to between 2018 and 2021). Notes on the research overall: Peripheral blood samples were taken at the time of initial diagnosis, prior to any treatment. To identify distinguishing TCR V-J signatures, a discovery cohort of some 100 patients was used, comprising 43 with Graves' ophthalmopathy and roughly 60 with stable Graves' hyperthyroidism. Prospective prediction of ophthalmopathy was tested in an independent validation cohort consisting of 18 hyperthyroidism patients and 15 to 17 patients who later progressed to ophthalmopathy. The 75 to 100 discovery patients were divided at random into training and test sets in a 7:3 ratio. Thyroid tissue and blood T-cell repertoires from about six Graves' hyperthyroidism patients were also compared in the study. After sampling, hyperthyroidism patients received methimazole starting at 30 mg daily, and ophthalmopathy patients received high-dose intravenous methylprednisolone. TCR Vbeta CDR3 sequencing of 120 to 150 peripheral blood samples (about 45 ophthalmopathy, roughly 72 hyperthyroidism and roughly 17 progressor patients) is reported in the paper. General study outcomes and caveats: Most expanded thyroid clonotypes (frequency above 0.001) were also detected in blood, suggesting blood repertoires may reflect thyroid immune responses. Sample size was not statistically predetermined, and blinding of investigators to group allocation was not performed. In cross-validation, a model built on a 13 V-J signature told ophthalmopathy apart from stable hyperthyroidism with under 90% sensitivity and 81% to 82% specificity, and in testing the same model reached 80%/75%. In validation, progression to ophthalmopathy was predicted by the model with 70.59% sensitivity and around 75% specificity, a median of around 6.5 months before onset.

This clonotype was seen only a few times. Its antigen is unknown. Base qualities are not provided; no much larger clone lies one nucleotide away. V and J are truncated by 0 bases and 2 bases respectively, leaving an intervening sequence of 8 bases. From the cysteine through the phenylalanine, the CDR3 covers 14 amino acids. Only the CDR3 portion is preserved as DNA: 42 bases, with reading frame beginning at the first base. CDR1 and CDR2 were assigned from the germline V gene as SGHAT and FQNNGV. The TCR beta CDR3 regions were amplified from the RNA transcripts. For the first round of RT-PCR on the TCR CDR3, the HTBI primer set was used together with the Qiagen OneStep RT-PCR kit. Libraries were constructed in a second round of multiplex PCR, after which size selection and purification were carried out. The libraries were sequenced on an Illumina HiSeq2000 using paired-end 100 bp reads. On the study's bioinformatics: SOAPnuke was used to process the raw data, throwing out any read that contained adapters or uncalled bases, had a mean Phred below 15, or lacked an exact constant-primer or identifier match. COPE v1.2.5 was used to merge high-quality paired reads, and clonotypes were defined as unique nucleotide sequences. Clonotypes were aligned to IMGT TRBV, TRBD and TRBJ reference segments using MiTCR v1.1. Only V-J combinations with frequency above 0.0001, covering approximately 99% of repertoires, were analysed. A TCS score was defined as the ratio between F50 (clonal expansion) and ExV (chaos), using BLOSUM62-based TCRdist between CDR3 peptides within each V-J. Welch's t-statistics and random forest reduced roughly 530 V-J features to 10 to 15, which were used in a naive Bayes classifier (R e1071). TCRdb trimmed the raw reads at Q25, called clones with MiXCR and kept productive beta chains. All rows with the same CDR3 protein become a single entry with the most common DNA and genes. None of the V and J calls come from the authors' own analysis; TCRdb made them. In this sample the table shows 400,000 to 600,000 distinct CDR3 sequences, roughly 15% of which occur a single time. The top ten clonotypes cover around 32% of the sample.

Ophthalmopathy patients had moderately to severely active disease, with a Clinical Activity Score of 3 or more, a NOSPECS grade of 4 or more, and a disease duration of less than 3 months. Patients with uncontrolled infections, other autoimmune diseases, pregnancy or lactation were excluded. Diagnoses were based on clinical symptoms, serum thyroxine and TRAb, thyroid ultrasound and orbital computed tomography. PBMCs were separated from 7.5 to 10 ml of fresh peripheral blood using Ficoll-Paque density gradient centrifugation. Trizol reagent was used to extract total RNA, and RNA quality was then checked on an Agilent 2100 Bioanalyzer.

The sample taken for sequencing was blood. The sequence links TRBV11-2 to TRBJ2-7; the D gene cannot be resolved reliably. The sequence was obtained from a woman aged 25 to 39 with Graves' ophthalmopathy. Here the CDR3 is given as CASSLEGATYEQYF. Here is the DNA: TGTGCCAGCAGCTTAGAAGGAGCAACCTACGAGCAGTACTTC. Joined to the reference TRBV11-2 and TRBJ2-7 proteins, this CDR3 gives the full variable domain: EAGVAQSPRYKIIEKRQSVAFWCNPISGHATLYWYQQILGQGPKLLIQFQNNGVVDDSQLPKDRFSAERLKGVDSTLKIQPAKLEDSAVYLCASSLEGATYEQYFGPGTRLTVT.